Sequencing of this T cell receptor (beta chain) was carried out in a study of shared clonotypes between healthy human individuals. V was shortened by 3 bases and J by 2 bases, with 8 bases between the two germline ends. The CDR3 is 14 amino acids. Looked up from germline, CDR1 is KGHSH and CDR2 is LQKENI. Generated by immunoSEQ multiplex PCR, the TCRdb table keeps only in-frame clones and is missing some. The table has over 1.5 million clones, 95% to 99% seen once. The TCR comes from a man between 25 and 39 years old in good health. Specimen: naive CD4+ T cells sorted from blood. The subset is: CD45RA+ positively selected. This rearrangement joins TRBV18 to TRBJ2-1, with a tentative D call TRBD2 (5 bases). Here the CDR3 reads CASSPIGTYNEQFF. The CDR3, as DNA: TGTGCCAGCTCACCTATCGGGACCTACAATGAGCAGTTCTTC.